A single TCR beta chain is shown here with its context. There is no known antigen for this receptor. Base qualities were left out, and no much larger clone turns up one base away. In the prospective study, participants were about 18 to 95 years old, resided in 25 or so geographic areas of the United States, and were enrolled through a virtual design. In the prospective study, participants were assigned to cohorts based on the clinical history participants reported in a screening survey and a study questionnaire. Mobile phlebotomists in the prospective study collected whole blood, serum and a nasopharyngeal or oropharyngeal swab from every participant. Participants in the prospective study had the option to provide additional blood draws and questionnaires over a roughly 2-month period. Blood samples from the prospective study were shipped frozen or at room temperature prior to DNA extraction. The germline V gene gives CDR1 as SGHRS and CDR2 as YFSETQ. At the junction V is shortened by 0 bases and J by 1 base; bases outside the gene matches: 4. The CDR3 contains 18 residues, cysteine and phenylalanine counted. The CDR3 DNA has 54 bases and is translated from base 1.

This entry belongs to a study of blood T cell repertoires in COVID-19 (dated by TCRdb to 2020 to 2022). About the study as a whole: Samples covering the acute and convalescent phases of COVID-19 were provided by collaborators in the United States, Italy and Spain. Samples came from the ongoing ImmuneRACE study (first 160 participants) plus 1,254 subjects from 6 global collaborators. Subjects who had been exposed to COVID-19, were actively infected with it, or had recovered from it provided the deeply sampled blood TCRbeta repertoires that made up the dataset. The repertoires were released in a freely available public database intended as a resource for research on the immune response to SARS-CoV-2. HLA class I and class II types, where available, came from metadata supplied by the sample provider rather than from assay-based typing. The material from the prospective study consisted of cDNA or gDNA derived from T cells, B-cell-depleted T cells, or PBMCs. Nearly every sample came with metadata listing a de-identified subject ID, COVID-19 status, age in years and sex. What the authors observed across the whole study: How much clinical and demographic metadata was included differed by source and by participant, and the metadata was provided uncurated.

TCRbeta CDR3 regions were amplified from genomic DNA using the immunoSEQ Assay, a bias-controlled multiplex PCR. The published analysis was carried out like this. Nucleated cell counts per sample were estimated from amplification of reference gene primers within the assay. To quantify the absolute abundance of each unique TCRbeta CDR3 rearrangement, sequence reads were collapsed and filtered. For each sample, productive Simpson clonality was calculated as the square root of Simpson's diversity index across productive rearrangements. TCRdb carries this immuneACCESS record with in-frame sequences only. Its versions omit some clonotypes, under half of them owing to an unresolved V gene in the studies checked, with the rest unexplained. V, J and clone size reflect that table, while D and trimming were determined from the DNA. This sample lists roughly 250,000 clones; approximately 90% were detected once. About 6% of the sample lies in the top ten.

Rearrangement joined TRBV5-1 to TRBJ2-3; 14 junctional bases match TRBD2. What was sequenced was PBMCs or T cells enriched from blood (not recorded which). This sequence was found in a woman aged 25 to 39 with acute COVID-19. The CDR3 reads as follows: CASSLGTSGRSGTDTQYF. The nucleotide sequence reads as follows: TGCGCCAGCAGCTTGGGGACTAGCGGGAGGTCAGGCACAGATACGCAGTATTTT.